This T cell receptor (beta chain) derives from a study of CD8 T cells in ankylosing spondylitis. Study-wide results and limits: One TCR beta motif, made up of about 8 highly homologous variants, appeared characteristic of ankylosing spondylitis blood.

This CDR3 has 15 residues. Germline V CDR1 and CDR2: SNHLY, FYNNEI. J lost 2 bases, V lost 8 bases, and 8 bases had no gene match. TCRdb passed the 5' RACE reads through MiXCR, listing each CDR3 protein once. The repertoire includes about 540,000 distinct CDR3 sequences, roughly 13% of them detected once, and around 6.8% sits in the top ten. Comments on this clonotype: As yet, its antigen is unknown.

Sequenced: blood, either unsorted or a sorted T cell fraction (not recorded which). The chain carries TRBV2 and TRBJ1-5, with 8 bases that match TRBD1. This sequence was found in a male donor with ankylosing spondylitis. CDR3 residues: CASEPLTGGNQPQHF. For the CDR3, the DNA is TGTGCCAGCGAGCCTCTGACAGGGGGCAATCAGCCCCAGCATTTT. Supplemented by reference TRBV2 and TRBJ1-5, the full variable domain reads EPEVTQTPSHQVTQMGQEVILRCVPISNHLYFYWYRQILGQKVEFLVSFYNNEISEKSEIFDDQFSVERPDGSNFTLKIRSTKLEDSAMYFCASEPLTGGNQPQHFGDGTRLSIL.